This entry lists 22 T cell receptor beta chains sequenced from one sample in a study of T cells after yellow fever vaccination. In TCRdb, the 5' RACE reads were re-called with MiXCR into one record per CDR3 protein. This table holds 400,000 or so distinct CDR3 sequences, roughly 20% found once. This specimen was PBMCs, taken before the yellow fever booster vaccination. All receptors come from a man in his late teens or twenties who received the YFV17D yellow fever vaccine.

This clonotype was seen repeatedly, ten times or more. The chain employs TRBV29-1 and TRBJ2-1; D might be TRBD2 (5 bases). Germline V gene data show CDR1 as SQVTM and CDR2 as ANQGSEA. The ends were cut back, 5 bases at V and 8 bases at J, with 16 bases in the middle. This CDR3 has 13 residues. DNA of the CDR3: TGCAGCGTTCCCCTGGGGAGTTTGCATGAGCAGTTCTTC. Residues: CSVPLGSLHEQFF.

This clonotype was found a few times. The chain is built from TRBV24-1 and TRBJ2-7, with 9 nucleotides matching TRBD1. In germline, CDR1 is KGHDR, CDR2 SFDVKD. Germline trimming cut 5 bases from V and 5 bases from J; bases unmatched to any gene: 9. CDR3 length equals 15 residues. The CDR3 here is CATSAQGQGGDEQYV. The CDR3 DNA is TGTGCCACCAGTGCCCAGGGACAGGGTGGAGACGAGCAGTACGTC.

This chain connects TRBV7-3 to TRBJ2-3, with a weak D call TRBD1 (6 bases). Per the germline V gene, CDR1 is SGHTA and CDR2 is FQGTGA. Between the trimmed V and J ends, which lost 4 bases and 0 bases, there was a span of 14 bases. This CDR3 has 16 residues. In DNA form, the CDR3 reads TGTGCCAGCAGCTCAGGACAGCCTTCTAGCACAGATACGCAGTATTTT. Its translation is CASSSGQPSSTDTQYF. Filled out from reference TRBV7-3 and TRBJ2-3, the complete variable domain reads GAGVSQTPSNKVTEKGKYVELRCDPISGHTALYWYRQSLGQGPEFLIYFQGTGAADDSGLPNDRFFAVRPEGSVSTLKIQRTERGDSAVYLCASSSGQPSSTDTQYFGPGTRLTVL.

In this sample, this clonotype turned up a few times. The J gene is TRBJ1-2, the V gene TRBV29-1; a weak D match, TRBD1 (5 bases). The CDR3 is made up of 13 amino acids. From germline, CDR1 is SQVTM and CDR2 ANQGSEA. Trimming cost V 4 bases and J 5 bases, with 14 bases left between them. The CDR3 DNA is TGCAGCGTTGCTCCCGGGGGAATATATGGCTACACCTTC. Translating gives CSVAPGGIYGYTF.

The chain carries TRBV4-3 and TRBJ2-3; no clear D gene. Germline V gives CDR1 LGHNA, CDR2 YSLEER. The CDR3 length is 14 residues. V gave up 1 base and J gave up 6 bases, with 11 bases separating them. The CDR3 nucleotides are TGCGCCAGCAGCCAAGGGCAGCCTCCCGATACGCAGTATTTT. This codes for CASSQGQPPDTQYF.

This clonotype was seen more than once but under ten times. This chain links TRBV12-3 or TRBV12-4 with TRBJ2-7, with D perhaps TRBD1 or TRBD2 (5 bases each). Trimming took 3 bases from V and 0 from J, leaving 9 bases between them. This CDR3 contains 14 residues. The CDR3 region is CASSFGTASYEQYF. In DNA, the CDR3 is TGTGCCAGCAGTTTCGGGACGGCCTCCTACGAGCAGTACTTC.

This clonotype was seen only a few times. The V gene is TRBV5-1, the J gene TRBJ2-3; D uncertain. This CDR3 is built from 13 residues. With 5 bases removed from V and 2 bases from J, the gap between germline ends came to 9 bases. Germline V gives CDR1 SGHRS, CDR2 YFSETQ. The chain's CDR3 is CASRPGPTDTQYF. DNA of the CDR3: TGCGCCAGCAGACCCGGCCCCACAGATACGCAGTATTTT.

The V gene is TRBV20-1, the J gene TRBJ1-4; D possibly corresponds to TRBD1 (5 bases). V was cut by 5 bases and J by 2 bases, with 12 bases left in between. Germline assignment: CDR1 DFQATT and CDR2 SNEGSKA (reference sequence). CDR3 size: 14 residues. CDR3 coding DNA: TGCAGTGCTGGACAAACCCCCACTAATGAAAAACTGTTTTTT. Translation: CSAGQTPTNEKLFF.

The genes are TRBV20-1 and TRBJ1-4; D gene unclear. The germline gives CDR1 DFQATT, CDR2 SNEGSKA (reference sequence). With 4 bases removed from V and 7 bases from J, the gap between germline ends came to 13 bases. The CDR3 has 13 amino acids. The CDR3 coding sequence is TGCAGTGCTAAGGGCAGGACGAGTGAAAAACTGTTTTTT. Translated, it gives CSAKGRTSEKLFF.

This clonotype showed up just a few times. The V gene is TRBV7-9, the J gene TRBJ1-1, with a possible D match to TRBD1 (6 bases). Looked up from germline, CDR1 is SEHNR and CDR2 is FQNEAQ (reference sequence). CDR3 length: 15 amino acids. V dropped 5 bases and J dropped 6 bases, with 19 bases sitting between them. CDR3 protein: CASSAPASGDPEAFF. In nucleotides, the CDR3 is TGTGCCAGCAGCGCACCCGCTTCAGGGGACCCTGAAGCTTTCTTT.

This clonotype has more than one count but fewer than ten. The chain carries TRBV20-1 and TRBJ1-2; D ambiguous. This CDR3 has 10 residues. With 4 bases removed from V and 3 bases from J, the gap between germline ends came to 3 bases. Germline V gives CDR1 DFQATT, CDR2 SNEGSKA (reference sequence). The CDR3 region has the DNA TGCAGTGCTATCGACTATGGCTACACCTTC. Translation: CSAIDYGYTF.

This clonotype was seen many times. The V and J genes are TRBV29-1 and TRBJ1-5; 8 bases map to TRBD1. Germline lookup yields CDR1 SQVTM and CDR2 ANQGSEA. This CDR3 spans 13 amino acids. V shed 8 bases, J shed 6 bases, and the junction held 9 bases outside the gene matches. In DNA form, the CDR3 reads TGCAGCACCCGGACAGGGTCGGGTCAGCCCCAGCATTTT. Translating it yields CSTRTGSGQPQHF.

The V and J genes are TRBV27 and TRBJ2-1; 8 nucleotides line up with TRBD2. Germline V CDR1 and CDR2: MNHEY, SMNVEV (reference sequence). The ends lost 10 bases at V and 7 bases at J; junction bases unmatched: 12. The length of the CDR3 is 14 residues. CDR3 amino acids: CAIRRGAGGNEQFF. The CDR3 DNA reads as TGTGCCATCCGGCGGGGGGCTGGTGGGAATGAGCAGTTCTTC.

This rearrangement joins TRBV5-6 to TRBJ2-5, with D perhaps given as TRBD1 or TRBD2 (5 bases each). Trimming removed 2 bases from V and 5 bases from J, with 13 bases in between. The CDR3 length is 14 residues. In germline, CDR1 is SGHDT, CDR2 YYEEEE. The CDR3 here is CASSFLKGTETQYF. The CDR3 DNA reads TGTGCCAGCAGCTTTCTAAAGGGGACGGAGACCCAGTACTTC.

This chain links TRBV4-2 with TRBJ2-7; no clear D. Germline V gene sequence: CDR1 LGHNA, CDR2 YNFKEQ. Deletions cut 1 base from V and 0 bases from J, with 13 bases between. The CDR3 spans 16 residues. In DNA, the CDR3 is TGTGCCAGCAGCCAAGGCCCCTCGGAAGACTCCTACGAGCAGTACTTC. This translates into CASSQGPSEDSYEQYF.

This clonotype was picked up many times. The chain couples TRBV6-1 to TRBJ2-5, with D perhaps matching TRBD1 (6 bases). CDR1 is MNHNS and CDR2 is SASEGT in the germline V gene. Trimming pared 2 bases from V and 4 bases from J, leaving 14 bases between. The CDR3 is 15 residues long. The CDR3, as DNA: TGTGCCAGCAGTGAAATGAGGGTAGGGGGAGAGACCCAGTACTTC. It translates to CASSEMRVGGETQYF.

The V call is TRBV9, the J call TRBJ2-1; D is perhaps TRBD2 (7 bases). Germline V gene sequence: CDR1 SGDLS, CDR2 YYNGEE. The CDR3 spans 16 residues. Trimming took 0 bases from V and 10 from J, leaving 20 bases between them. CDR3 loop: CASSVAGTGGLREQFF. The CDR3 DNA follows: TGTGCCAGCAGCGTAGCTGGAACGGGGGGCCTTCGGGAGCAGTTCTTC.

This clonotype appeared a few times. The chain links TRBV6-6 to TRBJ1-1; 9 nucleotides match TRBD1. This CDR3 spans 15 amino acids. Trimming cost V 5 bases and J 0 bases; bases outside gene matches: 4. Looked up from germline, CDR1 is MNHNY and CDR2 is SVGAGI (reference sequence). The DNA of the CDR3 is TGTGCCAGCAGTACACAGGGGGCGGTGAACACTGAAGCTTTCTTT. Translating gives CASSTQGAVNTEAFF.

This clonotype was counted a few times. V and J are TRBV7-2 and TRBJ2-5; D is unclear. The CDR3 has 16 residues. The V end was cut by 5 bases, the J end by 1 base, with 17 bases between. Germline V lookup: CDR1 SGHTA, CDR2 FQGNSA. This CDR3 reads CASSPPAAASQETQYF. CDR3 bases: TGTGCCAGCAGCCCCCCGGCGGCAGCGAGCCAAGAGACCCAGTACTTC.

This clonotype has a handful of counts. Here the CDR3 DNA reads TGTGCCAGCAGTTCACGACAGGGGATCTATGGCTACACCTTC. Translation gives CASSSRQGIYGYTF. The chain employs TRBV27 and TRBJ1-2; 8 bases align to TRBD1. Germline V gene lookup returns CDR1 MNHEY and CDR2 SMNVEV (reference sequence). The CDR3 is made up of 14 amino acids. V was clipped by 4 bases and J by 4 bases; unmatched bases: 5.

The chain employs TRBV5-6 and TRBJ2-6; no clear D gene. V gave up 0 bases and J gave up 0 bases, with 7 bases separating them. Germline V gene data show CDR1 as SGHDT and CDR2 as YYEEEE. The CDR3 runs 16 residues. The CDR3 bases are TGTGCCAGCAGCTTGGAACAGCACTCTGGGGCCAACGTCCTGACTTTC. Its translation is CASSLEQHSGANVLTF.

The CDR3 reads CASSQVAQTYEQYF. The CDR3 bases are TGCGCCAGCAGCCAAGTAGCACAGACCTACGAGCAGTACTTC. This chain joins TRBV4-1 and TRBJ2-7, with no clear D. CDR1 and CDR2 (germline): MGHRA, YSYEKL. The CDR3 length is 14 residues. Trimming pared 1 base from V and 2 bases from J, leaving 9 bases between.